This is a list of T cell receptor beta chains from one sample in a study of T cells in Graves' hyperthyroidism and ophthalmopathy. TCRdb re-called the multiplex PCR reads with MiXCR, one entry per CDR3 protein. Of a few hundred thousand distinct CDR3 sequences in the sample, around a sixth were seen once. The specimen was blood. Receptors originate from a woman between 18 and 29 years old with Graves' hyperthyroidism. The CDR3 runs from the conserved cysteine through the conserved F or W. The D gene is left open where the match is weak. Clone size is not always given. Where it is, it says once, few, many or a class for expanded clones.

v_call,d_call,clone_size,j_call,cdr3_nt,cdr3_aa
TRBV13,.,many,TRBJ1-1,TGTGCCAGCAGCTCTCGGGGGTACACTGAAGCTTTCTTT,CASSSRGYTEAFF
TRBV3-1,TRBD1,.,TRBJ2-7,TGTGCCAGCAGCCAAGCCGGGACAGGTTTATACGAGCAGTACTTC,CASSQAGTGLYEQYF
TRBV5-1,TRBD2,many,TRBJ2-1,TGCGCCAGCAGCTTAAGAGTGGCGGGAGATGAGCAGTTCTTC,CASSLRVAGDEQFF
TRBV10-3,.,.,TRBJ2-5,TGTGCCATCAGTGAGTCGATCGAGACCCAGTACTTC,CAISESIETQYF
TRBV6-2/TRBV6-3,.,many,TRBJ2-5,TGTGCCAGCAGTCGGGGACGACTTGGGCAAGAGACCCAGTACTTC,CASSRGRLGQETQYF
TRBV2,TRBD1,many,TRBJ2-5,TGTGCCGGGACAGGGGCAGAGACCCAGTACTTC,CAGTGAETQYF
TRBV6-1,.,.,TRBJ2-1,TGTGCCAGCAGTTTAAAACCGTACAATGAGCAGTTCTTC,CASSLKPYNEQFF
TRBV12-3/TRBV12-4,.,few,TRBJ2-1,TGTGCCAGCACCAAAACACCGGGAAACTACAATGAGCAGTTCTTC,CASTKTPGNYNEQFF
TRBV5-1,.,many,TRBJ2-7,TGCGCCAGCAGCTCGAGACTAGCCTACGAGCAGTACTTC,CASSSRLAYEQYF
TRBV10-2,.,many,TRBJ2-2,TGCGCCAGCACGGTCTCCGGGGAGCTGTTTTTT,CASTVSGELFF
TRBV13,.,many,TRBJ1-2,TGTGCCAGCAGCTTAGAGTTCACGCGTAGGGGCTACACCTTC,CASSLEFTRRGYTF
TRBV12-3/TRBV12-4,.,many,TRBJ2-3,TGTGCCAGCAGTTTAGGGGAGGCGCAGTATTTT,CASSLGEAQYF
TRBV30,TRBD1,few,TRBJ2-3,TGTGCCTGGAGTTCGTTCAGGGGGACAGATACGCAGTATTTT,CAWSSFRGTDTQYF
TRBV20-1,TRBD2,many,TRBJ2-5,TGCAGTGCTTCCTTGGGACTAGCGGGGGGTCGAGGGGAGACCCAGTACTTC,CSASLGLAGGRGETQYF
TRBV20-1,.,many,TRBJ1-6,TGCAGTGCTAGGTCCGGGTCCTATAATTCACCCCTCCACTTT,CSARSGSYNSPLHF
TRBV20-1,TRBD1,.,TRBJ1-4,TGCAGTGCTAGAGCCGGGACAGGGAAGCCAGAAAAACTGTTTTTT,CSARAGTGKPEKLFF
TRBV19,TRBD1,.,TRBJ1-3,TGTGCCAGTAGTATAGGGACAGGGGCCTCTGGAAACACCATATATTTT,CASSIGTGASGNTIYF
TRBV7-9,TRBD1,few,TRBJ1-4,TGTGCCAGCAGCCAAGACAGGGCTAATGAAAAACTGTTTTTT,CASSQDRANEKLFF
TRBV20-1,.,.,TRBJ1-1,TGCAGTGCTAGAGCCTCTTTGGGTTCTGAAGCTTTCTTT,CSARASLGSEAFF
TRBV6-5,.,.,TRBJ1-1,TGTGCCAGCAGTTACGCCCGGAACACTGAAGCTTTCTTT,CASSYARNTEAFF
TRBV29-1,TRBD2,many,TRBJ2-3,TGCAGCGTTGATTGGACTAGCGGAACGCAGTATTTT,CSVDWTSGTQYF
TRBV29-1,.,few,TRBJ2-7,TGCAGCGTTGTCGGGCGGCGGGACTACGAGCAGTACTTC,CSVVGRRDYEQYF
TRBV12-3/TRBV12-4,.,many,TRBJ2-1,TGTGCCAGCAGGATAGTTCTTTCCTACAATGAGCAGTTCTTC,CASRIVLSYNEQFF
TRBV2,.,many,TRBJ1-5,TGTGCCAGCAGTGGAGGGGGGGCCGTTCAGCCCCAGCATTTT,CASSGGGAVQPQHF
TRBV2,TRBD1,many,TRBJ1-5,TGTGCCAGCAGTGAGGGCAGGGGGGACCAGCATTTT,CASSEGRGDQHF
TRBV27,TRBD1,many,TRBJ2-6,TGTGCCAGCAGTCCTCGTCCCCTGGACAGGGCCGGGGCCAACGTCCTGACTTTC,CASSPRPLDRAGANVLTF
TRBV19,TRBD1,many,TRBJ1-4,TGTGCCAGTAGTGTCCTCGGGACAGGCCTTGCGGGTAATGAAAAACTGTTTTTT,CASSVLGTGLAGNEKLFF
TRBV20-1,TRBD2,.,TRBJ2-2,TGCAGTGCTAGAGATCAGCGGGAGTGGGGGCGGGCCGGGGAGCTGTTTTTT,CSARDQREWGRAGELFF
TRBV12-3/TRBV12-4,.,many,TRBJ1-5,TGTGCCAGCAGGGCAGACAGCGCTCAGCCCCAGCATTTT,CASRADSAQPQHF
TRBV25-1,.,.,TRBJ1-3,TGTGCCAGCAGTAACAGTTTCTCTGGAAACACCATATATTTT,CASSNSFSGNTIYF
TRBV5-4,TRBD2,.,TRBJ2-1,TGTGCCAGCAGCTTTAGCGGGTCGAGCTCCTACAATGAGCAGTTCTTC,CASSFSGSSSYNEQFF
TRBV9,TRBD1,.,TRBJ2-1,TGTGCCAGCAGCGCCGGGACAGGGTTCTACAATGAGCAGTTCTTC,CASSAGTGFYNEQFF
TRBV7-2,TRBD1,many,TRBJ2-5,TGTGCCAGCACCCGCCTGCCGAACAGGGGTGGGCAAGAGACCCAGTACTTC,CASTRLPNRGGQETQYF
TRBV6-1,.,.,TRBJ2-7,TGTGCCACCCCCCACATTGTAGGTGCCACCTACGAGCAGTACTTC,CATPHIVGATYEQYF
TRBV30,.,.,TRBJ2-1,TGTGCCTGGAGTCCTCTAGACAATGAGCAGTTCTTC,CAWSPLDNEQFF